This TCR beta chain was sequenced in a study of post-analysis software for immune sequencing data. Study information: There were relapsing-remitting, secondary progressive and progressive-relapsing multiple sclerosis among the disease courses included. General study findings and limits: By F measure, samples from a shared preparation batch strongly co-clustered. With TRBV5-6, TRBV5-1 and TRBV20-1 included, about five TRBV segments were more frequent in patients than in controls. Significantly lower normalized Chao1 diversity was seen in multiple sclerosis patients than in controls.

This clonotype was counted many times. What it binds is unknown. Germline CDR1 SGHTA, CDR2 FQGNSA. The germline V and J ends were trimmed by 4 bases and 6 bases, with 7 bases remaining between them. The CDR3 has 13 residues. The library was made from cDNA and included unique molecular identifiers. Researchers reported 400,000 to 550,000 cDNA molecules coming from roughly 0.93 to 9.6 million T cells. TCRdb reanalysed the PCR reads using MiXCR and keeps one entry per CDR3 protein. The table has 350,000 to 450,000 distinct CDR3 sequences, about a third seen once; the top ten hold over 10%. The chain carries TRBV7-2 and TRBJ1-6; D gene ambiguous. This sequence was found in a girl aged 10 to 17 with multiple sclerosis. The source material was blood. The CDR3 DNA follows: TGTGCCAGCAGCTCCGAGATTAATTCACCCCTCCACTTT. As protein: CASSSEINSPLHF.